A selection of T cell receptor beta chains follows, all from one sample in a study of blood T cell repertoires in COVID-19. Data came from immunoSEQ multiplex PCR; TCRdb stores just in-frame clones and leaves some out. In the table there are 55,000 to 85,000 clones, 70% to 90% of which are singletons. Sequencing was performed on peripheral blood. These receptors came from a human donor in a cohort sampled during active COVID-19. Each CDR3 is given with its conserved first and last residue. A D gene is named only where the DNA matches it firmly. Clone size is not always given. Where it is, it says once, few, many or a class for expanded clones.

>TRBJ2-5|TRBV10-3|TRBD1|-|14
CAISESTGSETQYF
TGTGCCATCAGTGAGTCGACAGGGTCAGAGACCCAGTACTTC
>TRBJ2-2|TRBV10-3|-|-|15
CATQPRQEDTGELFF
TGTGCCACCCAACCCCGACAGGAGGACACCGGGGAGCTGTTTTTT
>TRBJ1-1|TRBV5-1|TRBD1|-|17
CASSLTPDRALLGEAFF
TGCGCCAGCAGCTTGACTCCAGACAGGGCCCTCTTAGGTGAAGCTTTCTTT
>TRBJ2-7|TRBV12-5|TRBD1|-|16
CASGLTGTGFSYEQYF
TGTGCTAGTGGTTTGACGGGGACAGGGTTTTCCTACGAGCAGTACTTC
>TRBJ2-7|TRBV21-1|-|-|16
CASSPITGTGTYEQYF
TGTGCCAGCTCCCCAATAACCGGGACAGGGACCTACGAGCAGTACTTC
>TRBJ1-5|TRBV6-4|-|few|15
CASSDSSESGQPQHF
TGTGCCAGCAGTGACTCGTCGGAGTCCGGTCAGCCCCAGCATTTT
>TRBJ2-3|TRBV7-3|-|once|15
CASSPRGASTDTQYF
TGTGCCAGCAGTCCCCGGGGGGCTAGCACAGATACGCAGTATTTT
>TRBJ1-1|TRBV2|TRBD1|-|14
CASSETGGDTEAFF
TGTGCCAGCAGTGAAACAGGGGGGGACACTGAAGCTTTCTTT
>TRBJ2-3|TRBV4-1|TRBD2|-|16
CASSQPQRGGSDTQYF
TGCGCCAGCAGCCAACCCCAGCGGGGGGGCTCTGATACGCAGTATTTT
>TRBJ2-1|TRBV11-2|TRBD2|-|17
CASSSFSASGGYNEQFF
TGTGCCAGCAGCTCCTTCTCGGCTAGCGGGGGTTACAATGAGCAGTTCTTC
>TRBJ1-6|TRBV7-2|-|-|15
CASSLDTGGDSPLHF
TGTGCCAGCAGCTTAGACACGGGAGGAGACTCACCCCTCCACTTT